The 9 T cell receptor beta chains listed next were all sequenced from one sample in a study of blood T cell repertoires in COVID-19. Sequencing used immunoSEQ multiplex PCR; TCRdb keeps in-frame clones, though not all of them. The sample shows around 300,000 clones, around 90% of them seen only once. The sequenced sample was peripheral blood. Receptor source: a woman aged 35 to 49 who had recovered from COVID-19.

V usage is TRBV4-1 and J usage is TRBJ1-1; 7 bases map to TRBD1. V lost 2 bases, J lost 4 bases, and 10 bases stayed unmatched. Germline CDR1 and CDR2: MGHRA and YSYEKL. This CDR3 has 16 residues. The chain's CDR3 is CASSQSLTGAITEAFF. The CDR3 coding sequence is TGCGCCAGCAGCCAATCGCTTACAGGGGCGATCACTGAAGCTTTCTTT.

This chain joins TRBV7-9 and TRBJ2-5; D unresolved. V was trimmed by 2 bases and J by 3 bases, leaving 7 bases between them. The CDR3 runs 13 residues. Germline V gene sequence: CDR1 SEHNR, CDR2 FQNEAQ (reference sequence). The CDR3 nucleotides are TGTGCCAGCAGCTTACCACCAGAAGAGACCCAGTACTTC. This translates into CASSLPPEETQYF.

The chain combines TRBV14 with TRBJ2-1, with D possibly matching TRBD2 (5 bases). Germline V gene lookup returns CDR1 SGHDN and CDR2 FVKESK. The CDR3 runs to 15 residues. The V end lost 2 bases, the J end lost 3 bases, and 11 bases lay between the germline ends. As DNA, the CDR3 is TGTGCCAGCAGCCAATGGAGCGGTAACTACAATGAGCAGTTCTTC. Translation gives CASSQWSGNYNEQFF. The whole variable domain, remainder taken from reference TRBV14 and TRBJ2-1, is EAGVTQFPSHSVIEKGQTVTLRCDPISGHDNLYWYRRVMGKEIKFLLHFVKESKQDESGMPNNRFLAERTGGTYSTLKVQPAELEDSGVYFCASSQWSGNYNEQFFGPGTRLTVL.

This chain links TRBV24-1 with TRBJ1-2; D unclear. V lost 3 bases and J lost 2, with 9 bases in between. Germline V gene sequence: CDR1 KGHDR, CDR2 SFDVKD. This CDR3 is 14 amino acids long. CDR3 loop: CATSDETGNYGYTF. CDR3 DNA sequence: TGTGCCACCAGTGATGAGACGGGGAACTATGGCTACACCTTC.

This clone has more than one count but fewer than ten. J is TRBJ2-5 and V is TRBV19; 8 nucleotides match TRBD2. V lost 6 bases and J lost 2; bases outside the gene matches: 11. Germline V CDR1 and CDR2: LNHDA, SQIVND (reference sequence). The CDR3 is 16 amino acids. This CDR3 reads CASSPGSGRGQETQYF. The CDR3 DNA is TGTGCCAGTAGCCCAGGGAGCGGGAGAGGTCAAGAGACCCAGTACTTC. Filled out from reference TRBV19 and TRBJ2-5, the complete variable domain reads DGGITQSPKYLFRKEGQNVTLSCEQNLNHDAMYWYRQDPGQGLRLIYYSQIVNDFQKGDIAEGYSVSREKKESFPLTVTSAQKNPTAFYLCASSPGSGRGQETQYFGPGTRLLVL.

This clone has more than one count but fewer than ten. This sequence joins TRBV2 and TRBJ2-5; no definite D call. Germline V lookup: CDR1 SNHLY, CDR2 FYNNEI. V was trimmed by 0 bases and J by 0 bases, leaving 5 bases between them. The CDR3 contains 14 residues. The CDR3 nucleotides are TGTGCCAGCAGTGAAGCGGGCTACCAAGAGACCCAGTACTTC. Protein product: CASSEAGYQETQYF. Full variable domain (missing parts from reference TRBV2 and TRBJ2-5): EPEVTQTPSHQVTQMGQEVILRCVPISNHLYFYWYRQILGQKVEFLVSFYNNEISEKSEIFDDQFSVERPDGSNFTLKIRSTKLEDSAMYFCASSEAGYQETQYFGPGTRLLVL.

This chain connects TRBV6-6 to TRBJ1-5; D not resolved. There are 14 residues in the CDR3. V was cut by 6 bases and J by 4 bases, with 13 bases left in between. Germline-derived CDR1 and CDR2 are MNHNY and SVGAGI (reference sequence). Here the CDR3 reads CASSVSAGNQPQHF. In DNA form, the CDR3 reads TGTGCCAGCAGCGTCTCCGCGGGGAATCAGCCCCAGCATTTT.

This chain connects TRBV6-6 to TRBJ2-5; perhaps TRBD2 as D (5 bases). The CDR3 consists of 15 residues. CDR1 and CDR2 from the germline V gene are MNHNY and SVGAGI (reference sequence). V was clipped by 2 bases and J by 5 bases, with 15 bases between them. CDR3 bases: TGTGCCAGCAGTTACAAGGAGGCCTATGGGGAGACCCAGTACTTC. It specifies CASSYKEAYGETQYF.

The chain uses TRBV5-1 and TRBJ2-5; D is perhaps TRBD2 (6 bases). This CDR3 contains 13 residues. From germline, CDR1 is SGHRS and CDR2 YFSETQ. Trimming stripped 2 bases from V and 5 bases from J, with 10 bases between. This chain's CDR3 is CASSFEGRETQYF. In DNA form, the CDR3 reads TGCGCCAGCAGCTTCGAGGGGAGGGAGACCCAGTACTTC.